There are many counts of the clone carrying this T cell receptor beta chain. Its antigen is as yet unknown. The use of a sample-barcoded 5' primer and a J-beta primer mix characterized a second PCR of roughly 6 to 11 cycles. From each sample, at least 2.5 million paired-end reads containing CDR3 were obtained. One entry per CDR3 protein, called by TCRdb with MiXCR from the 5' RACE reads. Found here are over 550,000 distinct CDR3 sequences, around 31% of them singletons; the top ten hold approximately 14%. These data are taken from a study of blood T cells in healthy people across ages. Study-level information: In model experiments, template switching was able to capture about one barcoded beta molecule for every two T cells that were present.

Trimming pared 5 bases from V and 4 bases from J, leaving 14 bases between. The CDR3 contains 14 residues. Study-level points and caveats: The unsorted PBMCs prevented any conclusive comparison of naive versus antigen-experienced cells.

Material for sequencing was blood. The chain employs TRBV12-3 or TRBV12-4 and TRBJ1-2; D is possibly TRBD1 (5 bases). The clonotype was recovered from a woman aged 80 or over in good health. The CDR3 sequence is CASSRDHGIYGYTF. CDR3 DNA: TGTGCCAGCAGTAGGGACCACGGTATCTATGGCTACACCTTC.